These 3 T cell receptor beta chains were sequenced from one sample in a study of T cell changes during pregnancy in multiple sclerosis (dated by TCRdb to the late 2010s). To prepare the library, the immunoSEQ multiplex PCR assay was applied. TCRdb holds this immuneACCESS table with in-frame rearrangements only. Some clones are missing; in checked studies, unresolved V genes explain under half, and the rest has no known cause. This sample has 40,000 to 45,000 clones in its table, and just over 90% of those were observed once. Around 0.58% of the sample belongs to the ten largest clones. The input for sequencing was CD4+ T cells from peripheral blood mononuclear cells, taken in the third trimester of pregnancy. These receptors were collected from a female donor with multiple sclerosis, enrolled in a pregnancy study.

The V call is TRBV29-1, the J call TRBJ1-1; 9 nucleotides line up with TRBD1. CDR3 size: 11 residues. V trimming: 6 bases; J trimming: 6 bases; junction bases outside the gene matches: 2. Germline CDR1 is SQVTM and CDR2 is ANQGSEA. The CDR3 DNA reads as TGCAGCGTACAGGGGGCAGCTGAAGCTTTCTTT. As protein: CSVQGAAEAFF.

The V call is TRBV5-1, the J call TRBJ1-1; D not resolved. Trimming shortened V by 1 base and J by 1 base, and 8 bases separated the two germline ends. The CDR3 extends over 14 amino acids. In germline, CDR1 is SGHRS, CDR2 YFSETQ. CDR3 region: CASSLSPGNTEAFF. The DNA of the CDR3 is TGCGCCAGCAGCTTGTCCCCGGGGAACACTGAAGCTTTCTTT.

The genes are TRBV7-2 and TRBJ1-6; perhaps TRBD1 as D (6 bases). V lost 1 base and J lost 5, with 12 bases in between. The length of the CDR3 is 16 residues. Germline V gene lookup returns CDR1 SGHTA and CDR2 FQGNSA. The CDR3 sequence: CASSLVAGENNSPLHF. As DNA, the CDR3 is TGTGCCAGCAGCTTAGTGGCAGGGGAGAATAATTCACCCCTCCACTTT. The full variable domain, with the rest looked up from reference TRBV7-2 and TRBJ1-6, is GAGVSQSPSNKVTEKGKDVELRCDPISGHTALYWYRQSLGQGLEFLIYFQGNSAPDKSGLPSDRFSAERTGGSVSTLTIQRTQQEDSAVYLCASSLVAGENNSPLHFGNGTRLTVT.